The source of this TCR beta chain is a study of CXCR3-negative and CXCR3-positive naive CD8 T cells. Overall study results and limits: Researchers report that CXCR3-positive naive cells carry more hydrophobic TRB CDR3s than CXCR3-negative naive cells. Comparably high diversity marked both naive subsets, whereas memory CD8+ cells had much lower diversity.

From germline, CDR1 is LNHNV and CDR2 YYDKDF (reference sequence). This CDR3 has 17 residues. Sorting yielded triplicates of around 300,000 cells for each CD8+ T cell subset. By frequency, this clonotype is medium-sized. Its antigen is unknown. The authors made the TRB cDNA libraries by 5' RACE using UMI labels. Each CDR3 protein gets one entry in TCRdb, which reprocessed the 5' RACE reads and gives no DNA. The sample's table shows under 6,000 distinct CDR3 sequences. The chain carries TRBV15 and TRBJ2-7. Specimen: naive CXCR3+ CD8+ T cells from blood. Regarding subset: CD45RO-CCR7+CD27+CD95- naive CD8+ T cells expressing CXCR3 (TNR3+). The sequence was collected from a human donor in good health. Some clones in this sample may be carry-over from other donors' samples. CDR3 sequence: CATSRDKYVGRGYEQYF.